Listed here is a single T cell receptor beta chain. This entry belongs to a study of cytomegalovirus exposure and HLA in healthy donors. Primers included in the PCR were 60 Vbeta and 13 Jbeta primers. Assay: immunoSEQ multiplex PCR; the TCRdb copy retains only in-frame clones and omits some. The sample lists about 140,000 clones, around 83% occurring once. Trimming removed 7 bases from V and 6 bases from J; junction bases left unmatched: 9. The length of the CDR3 is 14 residues. The germline V gene encodes CDR1 SGHRS and CDR2 YFSETQ. This sequence joins TRBV5-1 and TRBJ2-2; 7 bases align to TRBD1. The TCR was taken from a male donor in good health and CMV-seropositive. Source material: PBMCs. CDR3 region: CASATHQGAGELFF. The CDR3 bases are TGCGCCAGCGCTACCCACCAGGGGGCCGGGGAGCTGTTTTTT.